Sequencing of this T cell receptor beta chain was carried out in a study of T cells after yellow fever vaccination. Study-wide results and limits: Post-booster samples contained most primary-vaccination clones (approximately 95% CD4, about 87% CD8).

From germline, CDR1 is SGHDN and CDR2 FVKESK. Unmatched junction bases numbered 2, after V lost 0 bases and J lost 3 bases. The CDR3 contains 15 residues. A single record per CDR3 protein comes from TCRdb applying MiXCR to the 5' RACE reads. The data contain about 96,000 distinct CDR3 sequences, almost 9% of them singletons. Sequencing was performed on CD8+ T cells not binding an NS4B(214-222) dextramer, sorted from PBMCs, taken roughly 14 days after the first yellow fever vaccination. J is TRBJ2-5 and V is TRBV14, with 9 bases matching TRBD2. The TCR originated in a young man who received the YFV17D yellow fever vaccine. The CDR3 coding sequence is TGTGCCAGCAGCCAAGACTTAGCGGGGGAAGAGACCCAGTACTTC. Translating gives CASSQDLAGEETQYF.